This TCR beta chain comes out of a study of technical replicates of blood from a handful of donors. The assay was immunoSEQ multiplex PCR, and TCRdb's table has in-frame clones only and misses some. The sample includes 50,000 to 80,000 clones, 70% to 90% of them seen just once. V was cut by 3 bases and J by 0 bases, with 6 bases left in between. The CDR3 totals 13 residues. The germline gives CDR1 KGHSH, CDR2 LQKENI. The sequence came from a human donor in good health. Some clones in this sample may be carry-over from other donors' samples. The sample consisted of PBMCs. This chain links TRBV18 with TRBJ2-7; no firm D call. CDR3 DNA sequence: TGTGCCAGCTCACCGGCAAGCTCCTACGAGCAGTACTTC. Protein product: CASSPASSYEQYF.